This TCR beta chain was profiled in a study of long-term antiretroviral therapy in people with HIV. V shed 2 bases and J shed 4 bases, with 5 bases lying between them. The CDR3 is made up of 12 amino acids. The germline V gene encodes CDR1 WNHNN and CDR2 SYGVQD (reference sequence). A note on this clone: Its specificity is unknown.

Points from the study as a whole: Clonal expansions arising prior to ART prevailed in the repertoire at every time point.

Run at survey level, the immunoSEQ assay was version v3.0. The table came from immunoSEQ multiplex PCR; TCRdb's copy has only in-frame clones and leaves some out. This sample has some 19,000 clones, with approximately 79% found just once. The chain has TRBV10-1 and TRBJ2-5; D assignment may be TRBD1 or TRBD2 (5 bases each). Sequenced here: unsorted PBMCs, sampled 4.1 years after starting antiretroviral therapy. The receptor was derived from a woman aged 40 to 50 with HIV. CDR3 region: CASSEGGETQYF. CDR3 sequence (DNA): TGCGCCAGCAGTGAGGGGGGAGAGACCCAGTACTTC.